These T cell receptor beta chains were read from a single sample in a study of blood T cell repertoires in COVID-19. Here immunoSEQ multiplex PCR was the method, and the copy in TCRdb shows in-frame clones only, minus some. The data contain roughly 220,000 clones, around 84% of them seen just once; the ten biggest clones take up around 3%. Sample: peripheral blood. Every receptor here comes from a man aged 60 to 69 with acute or convalescent COVID-19. CDR3s include the opening cysteine and the closing phenylalanine or tryptophan.

>TRBV5-4|TRBJ2-7
CASSLAKGRGQGRYEQYF
>TRBV6-6|TRBJ2-5
CASSYWSSGNQETQYF
>TRBV27|TRBJ2-7
CASRGLAASYEQYF
>TRBV7-2|TRBJ2-5
CASSVGLAGGQETQYF
>TRBV5-1|TRBJ1-2
CASSLRTGLYGYTF
>TRBV3-1/TRBV3-2|TRBJ2-5
CASLRGGSSQETQYF
>TRBV6-4|TRBJ1-1
CASSDSGRGTEAFF
>TRBV20-1|TRBJ1-5
CSASTGEGNQPQHF
>TRBV7-8|TRBJ1-4
CASSLGDRAYEKLFF
>TRBV24-1|TRBJ2-1
CATSDFVGGAYNEQFF
>TRBV19|TRBJ1-1
CASSNSAEAFF
>TRBV14|TRBJ2-7
CASSPGTGTYEQYF
>TRBV18|TRBJ1-2
CASSPGRTGTEGGYTF
>TRBV5-8|TRBJ1-4
CASSLPQGREKLFF
>TRBV7-9|TRBJ2-3
CASSPGLATLDTQYF
>TRBV5-8|TRBJ1-6
CASSGLDRGRSPLHF
>TRBV6-5|TRBJ2-7
CASRTSGGSSYEQYF